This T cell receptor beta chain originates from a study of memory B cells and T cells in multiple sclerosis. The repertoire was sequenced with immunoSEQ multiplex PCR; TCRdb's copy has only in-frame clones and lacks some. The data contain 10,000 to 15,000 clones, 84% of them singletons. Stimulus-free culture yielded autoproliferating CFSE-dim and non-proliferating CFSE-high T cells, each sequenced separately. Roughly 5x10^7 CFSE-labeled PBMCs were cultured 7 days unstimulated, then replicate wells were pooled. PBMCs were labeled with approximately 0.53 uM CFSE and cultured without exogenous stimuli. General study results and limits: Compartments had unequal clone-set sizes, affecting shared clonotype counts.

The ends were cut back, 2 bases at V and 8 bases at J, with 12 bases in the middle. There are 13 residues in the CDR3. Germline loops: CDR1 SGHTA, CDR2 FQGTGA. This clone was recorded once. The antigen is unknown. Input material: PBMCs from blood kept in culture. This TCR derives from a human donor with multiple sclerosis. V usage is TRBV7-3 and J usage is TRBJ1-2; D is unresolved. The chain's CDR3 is CASSLGLGLGYTF. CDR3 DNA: TGTGCCAGCAGCTTAGGCCTCGGGCTCGGCTACACCTTC.